Included here is one T cell receptor beta chain sequence, with context. What it binds is unknown. The TCR library protocol was used to attach unique molecular identifiers. These identifiers were attached to individual cDNA molecules. TCRdb fed the 5' RACE reads into MiXCR, producing one record per CDR3 protein. The repertoire includes around 80,000 distinct CDR3 sequences, about 13% of them detected once, and 6% sits in the top ten. The sample originates from a study of early T cells in non-severe SARS-CoV-2 infection. Study conclusions and caveats: VDJdb-based matching was biased toward anti-spike CD8 responses and missed private and CD4 specificities.

Germline V gene lookup returns CDR1 KGHSH and CDR2 LQKENI. Trimming pared 3 bases from V and 1 base from J, leaving 18 bases between. The CDR3 length is 17 residues. The chain carries TRBV18 and TRBJ1-2; the D is unclear. The material sequenced was whole blood. This receptor was taken from an adult who was a healthcare worker with PCR-confirmed SARS-CoV-2 infection or an uninfected control (not recorded which). CDR3 protein: CASSPSARGRLNYGYTF. The CDR3 DNA follows: TGTGCCAGCTCACCTTCCGCCCGAGGCAGACTTAACTATGGCTACACCTTC.